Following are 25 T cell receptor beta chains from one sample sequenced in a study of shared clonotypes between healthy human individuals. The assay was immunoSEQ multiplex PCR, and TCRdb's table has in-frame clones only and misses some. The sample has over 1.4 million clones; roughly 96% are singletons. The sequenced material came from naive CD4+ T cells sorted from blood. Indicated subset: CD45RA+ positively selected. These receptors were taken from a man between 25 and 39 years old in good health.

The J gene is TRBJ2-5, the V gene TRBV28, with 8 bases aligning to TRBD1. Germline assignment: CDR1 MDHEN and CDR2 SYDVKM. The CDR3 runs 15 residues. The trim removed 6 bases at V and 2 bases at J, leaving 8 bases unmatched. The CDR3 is CASRTSGQGQETQYF. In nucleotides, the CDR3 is TGTGCCAGCAGAACATCCGGACAGGGACAAGAGACCCAGTACTTC.

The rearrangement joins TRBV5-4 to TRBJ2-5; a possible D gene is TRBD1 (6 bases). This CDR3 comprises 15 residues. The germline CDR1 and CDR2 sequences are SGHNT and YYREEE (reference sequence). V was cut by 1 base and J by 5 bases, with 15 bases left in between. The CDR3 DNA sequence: TGTGCCAGCAGCTTGCCGCAGACAGGAGGCGAGACCCAGTACTTC. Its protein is CASSLPQTGGETQYF.

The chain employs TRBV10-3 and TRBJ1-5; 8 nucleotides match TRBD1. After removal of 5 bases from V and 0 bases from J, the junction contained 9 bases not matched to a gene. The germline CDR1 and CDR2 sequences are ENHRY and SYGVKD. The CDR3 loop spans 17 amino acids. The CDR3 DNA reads TGTGCCATCAGTTCAGGACAGGGTAGGATTAGCAATCAGCCCCAGCATTTT. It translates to CAISSGQGRISNQPQHF.

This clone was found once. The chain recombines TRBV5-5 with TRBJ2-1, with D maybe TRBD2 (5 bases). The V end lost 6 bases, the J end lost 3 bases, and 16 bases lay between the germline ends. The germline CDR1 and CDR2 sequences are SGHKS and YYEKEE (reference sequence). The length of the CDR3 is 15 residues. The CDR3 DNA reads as TGTGCCAGCACCCTGTGGAGACTAAACTACAATGAGCAGTTCTTC. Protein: CASTLWRLNYNEQFF.

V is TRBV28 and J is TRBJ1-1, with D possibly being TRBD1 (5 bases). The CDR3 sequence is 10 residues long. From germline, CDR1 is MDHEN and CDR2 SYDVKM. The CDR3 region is CVVFRDEAFF. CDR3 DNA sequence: TGTGTTGTATTCCGGGACGAAGCTTTCTTT.

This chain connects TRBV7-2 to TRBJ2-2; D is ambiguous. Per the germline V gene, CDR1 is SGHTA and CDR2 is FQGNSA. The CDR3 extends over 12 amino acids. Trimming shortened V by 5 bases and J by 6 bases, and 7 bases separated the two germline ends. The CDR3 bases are TGTGCCAGCAGCACAGAACCCGGGGAGCTGTTTTTT. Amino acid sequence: CASSTEPGELFF.

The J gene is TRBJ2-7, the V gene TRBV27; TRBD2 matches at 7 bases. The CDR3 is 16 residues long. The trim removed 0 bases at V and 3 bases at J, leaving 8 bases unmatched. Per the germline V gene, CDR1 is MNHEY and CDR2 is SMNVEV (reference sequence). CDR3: CASSLSAAGADYEQYF. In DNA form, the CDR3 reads TGTGCCAGCAGTTTATCGGCTGCGGGAGCCGACTACGAGCAGTACTTC.

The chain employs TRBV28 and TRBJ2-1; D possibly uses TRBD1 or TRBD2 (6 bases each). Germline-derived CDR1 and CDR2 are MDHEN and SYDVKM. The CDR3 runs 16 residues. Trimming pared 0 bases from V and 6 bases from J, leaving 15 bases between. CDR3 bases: TGTGCCAGCAGTTTATGGAGGGGGGCGGGCAGCAATGAGCAGTTCTTC. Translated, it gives CASSLWRGAGSNEQFF.

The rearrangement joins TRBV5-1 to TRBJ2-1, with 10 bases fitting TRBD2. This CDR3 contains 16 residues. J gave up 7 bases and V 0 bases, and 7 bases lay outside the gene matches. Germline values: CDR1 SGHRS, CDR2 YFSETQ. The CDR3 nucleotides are TGCGCCAGCAGCTTGGATCCGAGCGGGAGGGCGAATGAGCAGTTCTTC. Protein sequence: CASSLDPSGRANEQFF.

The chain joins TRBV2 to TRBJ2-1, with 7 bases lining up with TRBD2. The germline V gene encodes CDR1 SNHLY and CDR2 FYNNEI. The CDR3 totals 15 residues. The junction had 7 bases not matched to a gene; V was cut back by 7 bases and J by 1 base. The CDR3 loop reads CASKLGRISYNEQFF. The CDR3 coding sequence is TGTGCCAGCAAACTCGGGAGGATTTCCTACAATGAGCAGTTCTTC.

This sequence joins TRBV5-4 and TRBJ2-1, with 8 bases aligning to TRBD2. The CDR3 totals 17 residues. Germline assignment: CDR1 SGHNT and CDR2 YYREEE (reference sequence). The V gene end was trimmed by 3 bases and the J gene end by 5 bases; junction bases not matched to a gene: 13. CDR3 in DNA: TGTGCCAGCAGCTCCTTCATTAGCGGGAAAACTCACAATGAGCAGTTCTTC. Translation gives CASSSFISGKTHNEQFF. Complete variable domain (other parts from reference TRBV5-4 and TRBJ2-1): ETGVTQSPTHLIKTRGQQVTLRCSSQSGHNTVSWYQQALGQGPQFIFQYYREEENGRGNFPPRFSGLQFPNYSSELNVNALELDDSALYLCASSSFISGKTHNEQFFGPGTRLTVL.

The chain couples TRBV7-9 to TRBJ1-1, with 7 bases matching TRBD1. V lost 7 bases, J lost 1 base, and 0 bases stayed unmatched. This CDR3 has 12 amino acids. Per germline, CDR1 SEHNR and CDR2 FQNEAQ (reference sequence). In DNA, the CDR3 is TGTGCCAGCACAGGGGGGAACACTGAAGCTTTCTTT. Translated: CASTGGNTEAFF.

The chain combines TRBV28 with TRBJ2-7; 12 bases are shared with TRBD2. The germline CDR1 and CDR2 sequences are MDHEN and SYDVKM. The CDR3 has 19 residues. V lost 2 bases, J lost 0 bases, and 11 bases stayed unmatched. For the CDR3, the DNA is TGTGCCAGCAGTTTACGGGCAGGGGGACTAGCGGGCCGCTCCTACGAGCAGTACTTC. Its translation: CASSLRAGGLAGRSYEQYF.

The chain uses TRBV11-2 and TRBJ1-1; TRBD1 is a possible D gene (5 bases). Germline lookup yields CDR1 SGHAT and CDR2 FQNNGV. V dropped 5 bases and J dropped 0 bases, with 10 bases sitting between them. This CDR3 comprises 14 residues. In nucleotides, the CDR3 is TGTGCCAGCAGCACGGGACTCGTGAACACTGAAGCTTTCTTT. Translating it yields CASSTGLVNTEAFF. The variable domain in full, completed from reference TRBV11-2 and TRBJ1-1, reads EAGVAQSPRYKIIEKRQSVAFWCNPISGHATLYWYQQILGQGPKLLIQFQNNGVVDDSQLPKDRFSAERLKGVDSTLKIQPAKLEDSAVYLCASSTGLVNTEAFFGQGTRLTVV.

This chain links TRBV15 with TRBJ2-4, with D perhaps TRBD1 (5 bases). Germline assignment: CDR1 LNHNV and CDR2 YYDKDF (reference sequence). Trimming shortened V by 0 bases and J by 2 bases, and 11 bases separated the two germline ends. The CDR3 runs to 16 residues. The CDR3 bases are TGTGCCACCAGCAGAGAACTGGGGCCATCCAAAAACATTCAGTACTTC. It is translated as CATSRELGPSKNIQYF.

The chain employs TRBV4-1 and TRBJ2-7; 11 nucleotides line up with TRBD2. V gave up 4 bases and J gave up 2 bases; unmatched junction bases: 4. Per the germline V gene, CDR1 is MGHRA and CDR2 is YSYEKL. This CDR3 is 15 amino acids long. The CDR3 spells CASSRTSGSAYEQYF. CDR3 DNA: TGCGCCAGCAGCCGGACTAGCGGGTCGGCCTACGAGCAGTACTTC.

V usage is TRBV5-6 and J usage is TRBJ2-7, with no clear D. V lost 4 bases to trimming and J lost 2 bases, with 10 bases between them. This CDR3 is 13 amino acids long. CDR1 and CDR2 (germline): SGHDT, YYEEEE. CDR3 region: CASSALGPYEQYF. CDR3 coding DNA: TGTGCCAGCAGCGCCCTTGGCCCCTACGAGCAGTACTTC. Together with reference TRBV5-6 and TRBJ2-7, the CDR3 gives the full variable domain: DAGVTQSPTHLIKTRGQQVTLRCSPKSGHDTVSWYQQALGQGPQFIFQYYEEEERQRGNFPDRFSGHQFPNYSSELNVNALLLGDSALYLCASSALGPYEQYFGPGTRLTVT.

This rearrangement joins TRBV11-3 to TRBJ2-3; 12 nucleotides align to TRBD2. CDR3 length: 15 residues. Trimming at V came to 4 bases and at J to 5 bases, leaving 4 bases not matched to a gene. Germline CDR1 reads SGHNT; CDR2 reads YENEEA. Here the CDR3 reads CASSSVLAGGDTQYF. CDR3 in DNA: TGTGCCAGCAGCTCGGTACTAGCGGGAGGAGATACGCAGTATTTT.

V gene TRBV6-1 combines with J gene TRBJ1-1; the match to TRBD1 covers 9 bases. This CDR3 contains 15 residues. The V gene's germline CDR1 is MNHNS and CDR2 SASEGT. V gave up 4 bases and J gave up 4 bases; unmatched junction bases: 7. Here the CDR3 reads CASSGRTGVITEAFF. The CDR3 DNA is TGTGCCAGCAGTGGACGGACAGGGGTGATCACTGAAGCTTTCTTT.

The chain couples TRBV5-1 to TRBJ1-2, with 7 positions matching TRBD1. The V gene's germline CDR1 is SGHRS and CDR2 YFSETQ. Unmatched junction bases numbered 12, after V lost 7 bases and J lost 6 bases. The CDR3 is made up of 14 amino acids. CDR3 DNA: TGCGCCAGCCGACTAACCGGGACAGTTCATGGCTACACCTTC. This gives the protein CASRLTGTVHGYTF.

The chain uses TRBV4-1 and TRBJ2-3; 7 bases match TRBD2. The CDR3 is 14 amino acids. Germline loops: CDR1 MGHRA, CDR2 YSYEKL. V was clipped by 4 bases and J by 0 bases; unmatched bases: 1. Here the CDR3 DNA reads TGCGCCAGCAGCCTTAGCGGGAGCACAGATACGCAGTATTTT. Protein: CASSLSGSTDTQYF.

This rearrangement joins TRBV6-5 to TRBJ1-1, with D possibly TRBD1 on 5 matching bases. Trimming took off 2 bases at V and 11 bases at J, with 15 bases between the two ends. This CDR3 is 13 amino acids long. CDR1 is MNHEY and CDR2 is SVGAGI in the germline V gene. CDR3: CASSYLRGEQAFF. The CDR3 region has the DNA TGTGCCAGCAGTTACCTTCGGGGGGAGCAGGCTTTCTTT.

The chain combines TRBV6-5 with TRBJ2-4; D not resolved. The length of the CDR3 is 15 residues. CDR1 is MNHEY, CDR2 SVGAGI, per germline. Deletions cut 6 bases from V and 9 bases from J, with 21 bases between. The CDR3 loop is CASRSSLIGFGIQYF. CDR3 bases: TGTGCCAGCAGAAGTTCCCTCATTGGGTTCGGCATTCAGTACTTC.

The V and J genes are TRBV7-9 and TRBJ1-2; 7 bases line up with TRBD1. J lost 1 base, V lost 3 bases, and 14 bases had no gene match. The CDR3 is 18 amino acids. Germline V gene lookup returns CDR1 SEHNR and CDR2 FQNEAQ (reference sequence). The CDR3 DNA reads TGTGCCAGCAGCTTCGGGATCGGGACAGCCGGAAGTAACTATGGCTACACCTTC. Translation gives CASSFGIGTAGSNYGYTF. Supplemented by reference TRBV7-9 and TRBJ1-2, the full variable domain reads DTGVSQNPRHKITKRGQNVTFRCDPISEHNRLYWYRQTLGQGPEFLTYFQNEAQLEKSRLLSDRFSAERPKGSFSTLEIQRTEQGDSAMYLCASSFGIGTAGSNYGYTFGSGTRLTVV.

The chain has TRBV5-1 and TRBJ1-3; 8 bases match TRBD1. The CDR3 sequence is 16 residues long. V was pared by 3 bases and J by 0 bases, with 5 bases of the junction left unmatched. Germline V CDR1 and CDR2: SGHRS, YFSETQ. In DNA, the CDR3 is TGCGCCAGCAGCTCCGACAGGGGTTTCTCTGGAAACACCATATATTTT. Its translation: CASSSDRGFSGNTIYF.